The present TCR beta chain was sequenced within a study of STAT5B mutations in CD4+ large granular lymphocyte leukemia. Study-level background: The CDR3 'QG' motif was associated with a particular HLA allele among healthy donors. Study conclusions and caveats: 8/27 top patient clones versus 2/35 control clones were TRBV06-family. No patients shared main leukemic clonotypes, though around 25% appeared at low frequency elsewhere.

TCRdb's table, derived via immunoSEQ multiplex PCR, lists solely in-frame clones and lacks some. The table lists about 33,000 clones, around 76% of them singletons. The CDR3 extends over 15 amino acids. Germline V gene data show CDR1 as SGHRS and CDR2 as YFSETQ. Comment on this clone: Its matching antigen is unknown.

Controls came from buffy coats of healthy blood donors. The genes are TRBV5-1 and TRBJ2-5; possible D gene TRBD2, 7 bases. The last part of the DNA fits TRBJ2-7 better; the J call may be wrong. Material for sequencing was CD4+ T cells from blood buffy coats. The clonotype comes from a human donor in good health. In DNA, the CDR3 is TGCGCCAGCAGCTTGGATGGGGGGGCGGCTTCCGAGCAGTACTTC. Translation: CASSLDGGAASEQYF.